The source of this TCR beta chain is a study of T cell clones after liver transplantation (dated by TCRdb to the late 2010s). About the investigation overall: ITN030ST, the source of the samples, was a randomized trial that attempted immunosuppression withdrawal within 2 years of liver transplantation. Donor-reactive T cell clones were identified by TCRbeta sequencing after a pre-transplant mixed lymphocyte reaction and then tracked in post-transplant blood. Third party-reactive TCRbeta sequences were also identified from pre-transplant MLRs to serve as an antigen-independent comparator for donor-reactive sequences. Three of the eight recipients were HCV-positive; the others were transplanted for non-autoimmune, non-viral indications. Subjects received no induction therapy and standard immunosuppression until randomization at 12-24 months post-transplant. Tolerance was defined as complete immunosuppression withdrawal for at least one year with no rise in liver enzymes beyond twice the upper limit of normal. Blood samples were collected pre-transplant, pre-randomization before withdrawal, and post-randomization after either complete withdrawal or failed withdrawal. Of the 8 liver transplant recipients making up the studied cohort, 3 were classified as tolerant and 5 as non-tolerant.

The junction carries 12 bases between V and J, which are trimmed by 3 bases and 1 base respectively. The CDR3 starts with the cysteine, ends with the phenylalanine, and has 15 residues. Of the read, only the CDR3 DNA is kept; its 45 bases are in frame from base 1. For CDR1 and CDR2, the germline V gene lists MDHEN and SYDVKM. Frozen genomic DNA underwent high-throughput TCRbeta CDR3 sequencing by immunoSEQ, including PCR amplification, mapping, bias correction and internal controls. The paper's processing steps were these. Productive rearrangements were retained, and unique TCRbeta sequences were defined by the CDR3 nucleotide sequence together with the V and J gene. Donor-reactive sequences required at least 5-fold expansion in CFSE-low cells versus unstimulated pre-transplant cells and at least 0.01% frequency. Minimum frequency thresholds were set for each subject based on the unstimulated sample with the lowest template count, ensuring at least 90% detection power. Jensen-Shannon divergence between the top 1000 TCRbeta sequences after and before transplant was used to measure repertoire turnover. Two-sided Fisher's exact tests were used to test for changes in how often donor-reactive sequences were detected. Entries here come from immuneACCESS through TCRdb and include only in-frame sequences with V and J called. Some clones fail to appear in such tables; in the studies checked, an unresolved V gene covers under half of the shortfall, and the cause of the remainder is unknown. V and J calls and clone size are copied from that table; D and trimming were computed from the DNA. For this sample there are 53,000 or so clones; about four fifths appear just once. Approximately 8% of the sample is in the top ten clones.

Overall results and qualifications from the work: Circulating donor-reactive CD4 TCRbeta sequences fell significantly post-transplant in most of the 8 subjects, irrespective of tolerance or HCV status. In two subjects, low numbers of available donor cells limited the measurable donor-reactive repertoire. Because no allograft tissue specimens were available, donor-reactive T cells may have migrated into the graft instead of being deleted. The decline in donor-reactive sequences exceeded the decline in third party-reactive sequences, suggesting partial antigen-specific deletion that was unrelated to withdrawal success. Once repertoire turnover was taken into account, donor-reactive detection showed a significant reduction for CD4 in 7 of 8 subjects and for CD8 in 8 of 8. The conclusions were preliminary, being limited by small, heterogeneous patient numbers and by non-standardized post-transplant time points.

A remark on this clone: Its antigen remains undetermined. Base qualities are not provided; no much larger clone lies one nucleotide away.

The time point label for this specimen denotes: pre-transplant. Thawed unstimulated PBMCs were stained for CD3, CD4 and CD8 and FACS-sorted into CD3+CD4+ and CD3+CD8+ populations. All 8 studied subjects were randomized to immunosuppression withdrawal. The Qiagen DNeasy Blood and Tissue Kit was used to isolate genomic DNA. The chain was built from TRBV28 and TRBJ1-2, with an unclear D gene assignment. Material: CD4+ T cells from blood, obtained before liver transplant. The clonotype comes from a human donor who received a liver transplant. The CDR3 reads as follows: CASSLSPRDNYGYTF. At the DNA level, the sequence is TGTGCCAGCAGTTTGAGCCCACGAGATAACTATGGCTACACCTTC.